The 27 T cell receptor beta chains in this list originate from one sample, sequenced in a study of T-cell reconstitution after alpha-beta-depleted transplantation in children. A library of TCRbeta sequences, prepared with unique molecular identifiers, was generated. TCRdb fed the PCR reads into MiXCR, producing one record per CDR3 protein. The sample lists about 250,000 distinct CDR3 sequences; 20% to 30% were seen once. The material sequenced was PBMCs, mostly from graft donor cells, taken 360 days after TCRalphabeta/CD19-depleted stem cell transplant. Every receptor here comes from a female patient aged 2 to 10 who had a stem cell transplant for congenital amegakaryocytic thrombocytopenia, so the T cells may come from the graft donor.

The CDR3 DNA sequence: TGCAGTGCTAGAGATCCGGCCAGGAACACCGGGGAGCTGTTTTTT. Amino acids: CSARDPARNTGELFF. The V gene is TRBV20-1, the J gene TRBJ2-2, with D unclear. The V gene's germline CDR1 is DFQATT and CDR2 SNEGSKA (reference sequence). The ends were cut back, 0 bases at V and 1 base at J, with 9 bases in the middle. This CDR3 region has 15 residues.

The chain employs TRBV5-1 and TRBJ2-5; 7 bases map to TRBD1. This CDR3 comprises 18 residues. In germline, CDR1 is SGHRS, CDR2 YFSETQ. Trimming at V came to 0 bases and at J to 4 bases, leaving 15 bases not matched to a gene. The CDR3 DNA reads as TGCGCCAGCAGCTTGGGTACTAATCCGGGACAGCCCGCAGAGACCCAGTACTTC. Its protein is CASSLGTNPGQPAETQYF.

The V gene is TRBV5-1, the J gene TRBJ2-1; TRBD2 matches at 9 bases. This CDR3 has 18 residues. J gave up 4 bases and V 7 bases, and 18 bases lay outside the gene matches. Germline CDR1 reads SGHRS; CDR2 reads YFSETQ. CDR3: CASAHVASGTVIYNEQFF. CDR3 DNA sequence: TGCGCCAGCGCCCACGTGGCTAGCGGGACTGTGATTTACAATGAGCAGTTCTTC.

The gene calls are TRBV28 and TRBJ2-7; D is ambiguous. This CDR3 region has 15 residues. Germline lookup yields CDR1 MDHEN and CDR2 SYDVKM. The germline V and J ends were trimmed by 7 bases and 5 bases, with 21 bases remaining between them. The CDR3 reads CASKRQLKFPNEQYF. The CDR3 nucleotides are TGTGCCAGCAAACGCCAGCTGAAGTTCCCAAACGAGCAGTACTTC. The full variable domain, with the rest looked up from reference TRBV28 and TRBJ2-7, is DVKVTQSSRYLVKRTGEKVFLECVQDMDHENMFWYRQDPGLGLRLIYFSYDVKMKEKGDIPEGYSVSREKKERFSLILESASTNQTSMYLCASKRQLKFPNEQYFGPGTRLTVT.

J is TRBJ2-1 and V is TRBV7-2, with D hard to call. This CDR3 is 15 amino acids long. Trimming shortened V by 1 base and J by 7 bases, and 14 bases separated the two germline ends. The germline gives CDR1 SGHTA, CDR2 FQGNSA. This CDR3 is CASSLVDVGRNEQFF. Here the CDR3 DNA reads TGTGCCAGCAGCTTAGTGGACGTGGGAAGGAATGAGCAGTTCTTC. Combining the CDR3 with reference TRBV7-2 and TRBJ2-1 gives the whole variable domain GAGVSQSPSNKVTEKGKDVELRCDPISGHTALYWYRQSLGQGLEFLIYFQGNSAPDKSGLPSDRFSAERTGGSVSTLTIQRTQQEDSAVYLCASSLVDVGRNEQFFGPGTRLTVL.

The rearrangement links TRBV9 to TRBJ2-7; 8 bases fit TRBD2. Germline CDR1 SGDLS, CDR2 YYNGEE. The ends lost 4 bases at V and 3 bases at J; junction bases unmatched: 9. The CDR3 extends over 15 amino acids. The CDR3 sequence is CASSPRGGLDYEQYF. The CDR3 DNA sequence: TGTGCCAGCAGCCCCCGCGGGGGGCTTGACTACGAGCAGTACTTC.

The chain links TRBV7-2 to TRBJ1-2; D ambiguous. This CDR3 is built from 13 residues. V was trimmed by 1 base and J by 6 bases, leaving 9 bases between them. Germline V gene lookup returns CDR1 SGHTA and CDR2 FQGNSA. Here the CDR3 reads CASSLEYGDGYTF. Written as DNA, the CDR3 is TGTGCCAGCAGCTTAGAGTACGGGGATGGCTACACCTTC.

This chain links TRBV29-1 with TRBJ1-1, with D maybe TRBD1 (5 bases). Trimming cost V 2 bases and J 9 bases, with 7 bases left between them. The CDR3 loop spans 10 amino acids. Germline values: CDR1 SQVTM, CDR2 ANQGSEA. CDR3 in DNA: TGCAGCGTTGAAAGGGGTAAAGCTTTCTTT. Translating gives CSVERGKAFF.

In its sample, this clonotype was seen a few times. This chain links TRBV12-3 or TRBV12-4 with TRBJ1-3, with D unresolved. V was clipped by 5 bases and J by 4 bases, with 6 bases between them. CDR3 length: 12 residues. Written as DNA, the CDR3 is TGTGCCAGCAGTCCACAGGGAAACACCATATATTTT. Amino acids: CASSPQGNTIYF.

This clonotype was seen only a few times. The chain couples TRBV13 to TRBJ2-5; a possible D gene is TRBD2 (6 bases). The CDR3 has 14 amino acids. Looked up from germline, CDR1 is PRHDT and CDR2 is FYEKMQ (reference sequence). V lost 5 bases and J lost 2, with 12 bases in between. The CDR3, as DNA: TGTGCCAGCAGCCCCAGGACTACGCAAGAGACCCAGTACTTC. Protein sequence: CASSPRTTQETQYF. Looking up the rest from reference TRBV13 and TRBJ2-5 gives the full variable domain: AAGVIQSPRHLIKEKRETATLKCYPIPRHDTVYWYQQGPGQDPQFLISFYEKMQSDKGSIPDRFSAQQFSDYHSELNMSSLELGDSALYFCASSPRTTQETQYFGPGTRLLVL.

The DNA of the CDR3 is TGTGCCAGCTCATCGACAGGAGAAAACATTCAGTACTTC. This sequence encodes CASSSTGENIQYF. This chain joins TRBV18 and TRBJ2-4; TRBD1 might be the D (6 bases). There are 13 residues in the CDR3. In germline, CDR1 is KGHSH, CDR2 LQKENI. V lost 5 bases and J 5 bases, leaving 10 bases between the germline ends.

Comment on this clonotype: This may come from a read error, since a much larger clone is one base off. This sequence joins TRBV12-3 or TRBV12-4 and TRBJ2-5, with TRBD2 matching 9 bases. J was trimmed by 2 bases and V by 3 bases; bases with no gene match: 10. There are 17 residues in the CDR3. Here the CDR3 reads CASSFVGSGGTQETQYF. The CDR3 DNA sequence: TGTGCCAGCAGTTTCGTGGGAAGCGGGGGGACACAAGAGACCCAGTACTTC.

This clonotype was seen only a few times. J is TRBJ2-7 and V is TRBV28; 7 nucleotides align to TRBD1. This CDR3 contains 17 residues. Trimming cost V 3 bases and J 2 bases; bases outside gene matches: 13. Germline V gives CDR1 MDHEN, CDR2 SYDVKM. The CDR3 loop is CASSFRGPGTEPYEQYF. CDR3 DNA: TGTGCCAGCAGTTTTCGGGGCCCTGGGACAGAACCCTACGAGCAGTACTTC.

This chain joins TRBV12-5 and TRBJ2-2; perhaps TRBD2 as D (6 bases). The V and J ends lost 1 base and 10 bases respectively, with 16 bases between them. The CDR3 spans 15 residues. The V gene's germline CDR1 is LGHNT and CDR2 FRNRAP. The CDR3 is CASGLDAGTLVELFF. The CDR3 DNA is TGTGCTAGTGGTTTGGACGCCGGGACTTTAGTGGAGCTGTTTTTT. The entire variable domain, with the rest obtained from reference TRBV12-5 and TRBJ2-2, is as follows: DARVTQTPRHKVTEMGQEVTMRCQPILGHNTVFWYRQTMMQGLELLAYFRNRAPLDDSGMPKDRFSAEMPDATLATLKIQPSEPRDSAVYFCASGLDAGTLVELFFGEGSRLTVL.

The chain has TRBV3-1 and TRBJ2-1, with unresolved D. The V gene's germline CDR1 is LGHDT and CDR2 YNNKEL (reference sequence). Trimming shortened V by 0 bases and J by 3 bases, and 18 bases separated the two germline ends. This CDR3 spans 18 amino acids. The CDR3 nucleotides read TGTGCCAGCAGCCAAGATCCCCCTGGCTACCTGGACTACAATGAGCAGTTCTTC. Translated, it gives CASSQDPPGYLDYNEQFF.

This clonotype was detected only a few times. CDR3 residues: CASSTGTDVIRAEAFF. CDR3 sequence (DNA): TGTGCCAGCAGCACCGGGACAGATGTGATAAGGGCTGAAGCTTTCTTT. The chain uses TRBV5-8 and TRBJ1-1; 7 nucleotides line up with TRBD1. Germline CDR1 is SGHTS and CDR2 is YDEGEE. There are 16 residues in the CDR3. V lost 4 bases to trimming and J lost 6 bases; unmatched junction nucleotides: 15. Based on the CDR3 plus reference TRBV5-8 and TRBJ1-1, the full variable domain is EAGVTQSPTHLIKTRGQQATLRCSPISGHTSVYWYQQALGLGLQFLLWYDEGEERNRGNFPPRFSGRQFPNYSSELNVNALELEDSALYLCASSTGTDVIRAEAFFGQGTRLTVV.

CDR3 protein: CASSQDAGAGSPLHF. CDR3 coding DNA: TGCGCCAGCAGCCAAGATGCAGGGGCTGGTTCACCCCTCCACTTT. The gene calls are TRBV4-3 and TRBJ1-6, with D perhaps matching TRBD1 (6 bases). The V and J ends lost 0 bases and 9 bases respectively, with 12 bases between them. CDR1 LGHNA and CDR2 YSLEER come from the germline V gene. The CDR3 spans 15 residues.

The table lists this clonotype with a few counts. The V call is TRBV29-1, the J call TRBJ2-7; 8 bases are shared with TRBD1. Trimming cost V 3 bases and J 2 bases; bases outside gene matches: 9. The CDR3 length is 15 residues. In germline, CDR1 is SQVTM, CDR2 ANQGSEA. CDR3 sequence: CSVEGTDREAYEQYF. CDR3 in DNA: TGCAGCGTTGAGGGGACGGACAGGGAGGCCTACGAGCAGTACTTC.

This clonotype occurred a few times. The rearrangement links TRBV18 to TRBJ2-7; D remains unclear. V was trimmed by 2 bases and J by 0 bases, leaving 8 bases between them. Looked up from germline, CDR1 is KGHSH and CDR2 is LQKENI. This CDR3 comprises 14 residues. CDR3 bases: TGTGCCAGCTCACCATATTCTAGCTCCTACGAGCAGTACTTC. Protein product: CASSPYSSSYEQYF.

The genes are TRBV28 and TRBJ1-4; 8 nucleotides match TRBD1. J lost 10 bases, V lost 1 base, and 2 bases had no gene match. Germline V gene data show CDR1 as MDHEN and CDR2 as SYDVKM. The CDR3 is 13 residues long. The DNA for the CDR3 is TGTGCCAGCAGTTTATCAGGGACAGGAAAACTGTTTTTT. The encoded protein is CASSLSGTGKLFF.

This clonotype turned up a few times. V is TRBV20-1 and J is TRBJ2-5; D is unresolved. The germline V gene has CDR1 DFQATT and CDR2 SNEGSKA (reference sequence). This CDR3 spans 14 amino acids. V lost 5 bases to trimming and J lost 0 bases, with 13 bases between them. CDR3 amino acids: CSAWTHNDQETQYF. The CDR3 DNA reads as TGCAGTGCTTGGACGCACAATGACCAAGAGACCCAGTACTTC.

The chain uses TRBV7-2 and TRBJ2-1; tentative D call: TRBD2 (5 bases). V lost 1 base and J lost 0, with 10 bases in between. The length of the CDR3 is 16 residues. Germline V gene lookup returns CDR1 SGHTA and CDR2 FQGNSA. CDR3 residues: CASSLVSARSYNEQFF. The CDR3 region has the DNA TGTGCCAGCAGCTTAGTTAGCGCCCGCTCCTACAATGAGCAGTTCTTC.

The rearrangement joins TRBV6-6 to TRBJ2-1, with D perhaps TRBD2 (5 bases). Germline CDR1 MNHNY, CDR2 SVGAGI (reference sequence). The CDR3 is 13 amino acids. Deletions cut 5 bases from V and 8 bases from J, with 13 bases between. CDR3 sequence reads: CASSTYEGYEQFF. CDR3 DNA sequence: TGTGCCAGCAGTACCTACGAGGGCTATGAGCAGTTCTTC.

This clonotype came up a few times. J is TRBJ2-3 and V is TRBV12-3 or TRBV12-4; D may match TRBD1 or TRBD2 (6 bases each). V was cut by 8 bases and J by 5 bases, with 14 bases left in between. There are 13 residues in the CDR3. The CDR3 reads CASRGPPRDTQYF. DNA of the CDR3: TGTGCCAGCCGGGGGCCTCCTCGAGATACGCAGTATTTT.

This clonotype has more than one count but fewer than ten. The chain links TRBV5-1 to TRBJ2-3; TRBD2 is a possible D gene (6 bases). Trimming pared 2 bases from V and 6 bases from J, leaving 19 bases between. Germline CDR1 is SGHRS and CDR2 is YFSETQ. This CDR3 is built from 16 residues. CDR3 sequence: CASSFGAAISGDTQYF. The CDR3, as DNA: TGCGCCAGCAGCTTTGGGGCAGCAATAAGCGGGGATACGCAGTATTTT.

The table lists this clonotype with a few counts. The CDR3 is CASSVRSTDTQYF. For the CDR3, the DNA is TGTGCCAGCAGTGTCCGGAGCACAGATACGCAGTATTTT. V and J are TRBV12-3 or TRBV12-4 and TRBJ2-3; D is uncertain. The V end lost 5 bases, the J end lost 0 bases, and 6 bases lay between the germline ends. The CDR3 consists of 13 residues.

The table lists this clonotype with a few counts. The genes are TRBV20-1 and TRBJ2-3; TRBD2 aligns across 8 bases. V trimming: 5 bases; J trimming: 3 bases; junction bases outside the gene matches: 7. This CDR3 contains 14 residues. Germline CDR1 reads DFQATT; CDR2 reads SNEGSKA (reference sequence). This CDR3 reads CSAASGSLTDTQYF. The CDR3 region has the DNA TGCAGTGCTGCAAGCGGGAGTCTTACAGATACGCAGTATTTT.